This T cell receptor (beta chain) was documented in a study of blood T cell repertoires in COVID-19. On the study more broadly: Specimens from acute and convalescent COVID-19 originated in the United States, Italy and Spain. The cDNA or gDNA used as material had been derived from T cells, B-cell-depleted T cells, or PBMCs.

With V trimmed by 3 bases and J by 3 bases, 12 bases remained unmatched. The CDR3 contains 16 residues. CDR1 is GTSNPN and CDR2 is SVGIG in the germline V gene (reference sequence). Per the authors' pipeline: Cell counts per sample came from amplifying reference gene primers. Generated by immunoSEQ multiplex PCR, the TCRdb table keeps only in-frame clones and is missing some. V and J calls and clone size are given by that table; D and trimming were obtained from the DNA. The sample lists 150,000 to 200,000 clones, roughly nine tenths occurring once. The clonotype originates from a man between 18 and 29 years old who had recovered from COVID-19. This chain connects TRBV30 to TRBJ2-7; 9 positions match TRBD2. The sample taken for sequencing was peripheral blood. The CDR3 DNA is TGTGCCTGGAGCGAACTCGGGCTAGCGGGGATCTACGAGCAGTACTTC. It specifies CAWSELGLAGIYEQYF.